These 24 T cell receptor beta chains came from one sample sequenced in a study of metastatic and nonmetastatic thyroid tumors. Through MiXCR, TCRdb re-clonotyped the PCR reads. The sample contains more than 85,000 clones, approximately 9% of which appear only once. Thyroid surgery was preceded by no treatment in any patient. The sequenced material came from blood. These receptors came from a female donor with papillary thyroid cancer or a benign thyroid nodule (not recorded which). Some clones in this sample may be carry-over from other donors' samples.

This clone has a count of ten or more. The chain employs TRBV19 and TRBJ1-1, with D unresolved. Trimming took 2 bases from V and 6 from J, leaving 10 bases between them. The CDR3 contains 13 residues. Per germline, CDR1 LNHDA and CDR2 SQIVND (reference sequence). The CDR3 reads CASSILGSAEAFF. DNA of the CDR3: TGTGCCAGTAGTATATTAGGGTCGGCTGAAGCTTTCTTT.

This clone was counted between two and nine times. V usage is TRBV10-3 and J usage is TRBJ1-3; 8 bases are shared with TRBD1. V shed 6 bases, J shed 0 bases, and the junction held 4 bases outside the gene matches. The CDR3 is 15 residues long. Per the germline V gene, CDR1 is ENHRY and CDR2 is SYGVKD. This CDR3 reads CAISGTGVSGNTIYF. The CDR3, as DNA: TGTGCCATCAGCGGGACAGGAGTCTCTGGAAACACCATATATTTT.

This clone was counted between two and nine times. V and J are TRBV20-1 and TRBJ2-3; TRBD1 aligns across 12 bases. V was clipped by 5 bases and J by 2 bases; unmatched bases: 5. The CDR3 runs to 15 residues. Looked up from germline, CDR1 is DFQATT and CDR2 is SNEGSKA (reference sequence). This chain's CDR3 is CSASGTGGFTDTQYF. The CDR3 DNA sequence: TGCAGTGCTTCCGGGACAGGGGGCTTCACAGATACGCAGTATTTT.

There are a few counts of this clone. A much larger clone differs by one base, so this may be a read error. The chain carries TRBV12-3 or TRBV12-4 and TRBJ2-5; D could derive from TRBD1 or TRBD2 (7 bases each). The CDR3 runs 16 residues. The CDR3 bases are TGTGCCAGCAGTTTATCCGGCAGGGGGGGACAAGAGATCCAGTACTTC. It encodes CASSLSGRGGQEIQYF.

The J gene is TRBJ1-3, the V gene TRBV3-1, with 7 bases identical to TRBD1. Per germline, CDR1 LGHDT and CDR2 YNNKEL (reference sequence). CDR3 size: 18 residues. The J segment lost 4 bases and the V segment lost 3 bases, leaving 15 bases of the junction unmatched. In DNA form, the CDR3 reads TGTGCCAGCAGCCATACGGGGCAGGGGGGTAGTTTCGGAAACACCATATATTTT. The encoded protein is CASSHTGQGGSFGNTIYF.

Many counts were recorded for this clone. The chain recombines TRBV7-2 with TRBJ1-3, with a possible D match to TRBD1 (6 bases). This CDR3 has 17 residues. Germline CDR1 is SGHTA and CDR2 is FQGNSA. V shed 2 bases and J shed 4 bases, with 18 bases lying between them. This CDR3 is CASSLSAGRTAGNTIYF. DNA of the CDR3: TGTGCCAGCAGCTTATCGGCGGGACGGACAGCCGGAAACACCATATATTTT.

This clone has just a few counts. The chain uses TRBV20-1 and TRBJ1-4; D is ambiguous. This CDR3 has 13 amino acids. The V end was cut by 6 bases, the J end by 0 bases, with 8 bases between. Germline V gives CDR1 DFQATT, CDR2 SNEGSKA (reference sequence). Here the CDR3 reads CSAKKPTNEKLFF. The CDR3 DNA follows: TGCAGTGCCAAGAAGCCAACTAATGAAAAACTGTTTTTT.

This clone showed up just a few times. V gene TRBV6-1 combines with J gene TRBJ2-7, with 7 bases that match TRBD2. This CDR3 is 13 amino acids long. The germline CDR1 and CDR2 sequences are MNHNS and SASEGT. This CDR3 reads CVTTREVGYEQYF. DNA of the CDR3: TGTGTCACCACCCGGGAGGTGGGCTACGAGCAGTACTTC.

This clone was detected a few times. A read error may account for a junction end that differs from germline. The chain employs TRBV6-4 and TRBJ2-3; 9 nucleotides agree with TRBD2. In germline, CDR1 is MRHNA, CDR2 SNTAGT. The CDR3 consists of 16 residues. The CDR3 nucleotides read TGTGCCAGCATTGACTCAGCGGGGGGCAGCACAGATACTCAGTATTTT. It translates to CASIDSAGGSTDTQYF.

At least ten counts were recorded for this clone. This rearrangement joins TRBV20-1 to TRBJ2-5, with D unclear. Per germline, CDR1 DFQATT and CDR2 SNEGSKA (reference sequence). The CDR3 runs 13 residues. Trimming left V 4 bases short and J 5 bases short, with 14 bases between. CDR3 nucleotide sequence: TGCAGTGCTAATGATCTTAGCTTGGAGACCCAGTACTTC. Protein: CSANDLSLETQYF.

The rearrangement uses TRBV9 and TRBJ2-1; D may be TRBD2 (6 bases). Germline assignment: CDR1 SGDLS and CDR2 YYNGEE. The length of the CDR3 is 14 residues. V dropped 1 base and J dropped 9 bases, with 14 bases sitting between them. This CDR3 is CASSVFAEGSEQFF. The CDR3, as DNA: TGTGCCAGCAGCGTATTTGCGGAGGGCAGTGAGCAGTTCTTC.

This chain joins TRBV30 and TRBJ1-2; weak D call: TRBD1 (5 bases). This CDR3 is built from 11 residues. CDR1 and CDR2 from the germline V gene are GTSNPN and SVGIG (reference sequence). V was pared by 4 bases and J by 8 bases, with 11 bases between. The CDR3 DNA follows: TGTGCCTGGAATCGGGGGGGAGGCTACACCTTC. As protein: CAWNRGGGYTF.

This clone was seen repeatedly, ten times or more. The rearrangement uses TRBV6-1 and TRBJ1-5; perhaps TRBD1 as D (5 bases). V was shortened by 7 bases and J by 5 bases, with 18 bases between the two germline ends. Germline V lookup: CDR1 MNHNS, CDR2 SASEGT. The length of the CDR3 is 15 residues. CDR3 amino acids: CASTQGGAFDQPQHF. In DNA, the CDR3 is TGTGCCAGCACCCAAGGAGGGGCGTTCGATCAGCCCCAGCATTTT.

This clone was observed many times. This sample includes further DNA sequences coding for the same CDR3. CDR3: CASSDPAGRNTGELFF. As DNA, the CDR3 is TGCGCCAGCAGTGACCCAGCAGGGCGGAACACCGGGGAGCTGTTTTTT. This rearrangement joins TRBV10-2 to TRBJ2-2, with TRBD1 as a possible D gene (5 bases). V was trimmed by 3 bases and J by 1 base, leaving 12 bases between them. Per germline, CDR1 WSHSY and CDR2 SAAADI. The CDR3 sequence is 16 residues long.

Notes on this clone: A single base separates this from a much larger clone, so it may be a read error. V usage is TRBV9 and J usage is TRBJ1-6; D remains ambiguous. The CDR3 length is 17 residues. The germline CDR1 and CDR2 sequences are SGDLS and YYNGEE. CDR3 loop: CASSVGSRSSYSSPLHF. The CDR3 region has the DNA TGTGCCAGCAGCGTAGGGTCCCGTAGCTCCTATAGTTCACCCCTCCACTTT.

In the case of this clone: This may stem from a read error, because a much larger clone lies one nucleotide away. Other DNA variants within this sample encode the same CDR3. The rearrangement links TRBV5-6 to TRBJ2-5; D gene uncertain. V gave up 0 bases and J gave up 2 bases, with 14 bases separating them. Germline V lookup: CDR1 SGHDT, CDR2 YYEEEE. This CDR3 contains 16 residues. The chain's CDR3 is CASSLVGFRIQETQYF. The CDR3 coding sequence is TGTGCCAGCAGCTTGGTTGGATTCCGCATACAAGAGACCCAGTACTTC.

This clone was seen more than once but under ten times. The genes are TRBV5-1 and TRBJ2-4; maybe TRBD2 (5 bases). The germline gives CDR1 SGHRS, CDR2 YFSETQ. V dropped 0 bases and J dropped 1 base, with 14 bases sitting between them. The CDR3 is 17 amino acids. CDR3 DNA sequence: TGCGCCAGCAGCTTGGGAGCTGGGTGGGAGGCCAAAAACATTCAGTACTTC. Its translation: CASSLGAGWEAKNIQYF. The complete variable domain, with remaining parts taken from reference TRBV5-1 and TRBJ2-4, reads KAGVTQTPRYLIKTRGQQVTLSCSPISGHRSVSWYQQTPGQGLQFLFEYFSETQRNKGNFPGRFSGRQFSNSRSEMNVSTLELGDSALYLCASSLGAGWEAKNIQYFGAGTRLSVL.

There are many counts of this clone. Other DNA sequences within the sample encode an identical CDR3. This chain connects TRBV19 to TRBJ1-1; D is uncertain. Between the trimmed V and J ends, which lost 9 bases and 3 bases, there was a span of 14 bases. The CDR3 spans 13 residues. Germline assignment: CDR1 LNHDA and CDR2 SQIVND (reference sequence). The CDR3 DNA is TGTGCCAGCAGTCCGGGAGGGTACACTGAAGCTTTCTTT. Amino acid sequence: CASSPGGYTEAFF.

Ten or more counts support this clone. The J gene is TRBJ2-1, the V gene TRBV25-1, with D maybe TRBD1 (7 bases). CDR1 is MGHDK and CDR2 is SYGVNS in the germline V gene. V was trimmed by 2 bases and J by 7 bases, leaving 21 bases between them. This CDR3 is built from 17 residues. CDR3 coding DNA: TGTGCCAGCAGTGAAAATTTCGGGGGACAGCTCTCGAATGAGCAGTTCTTC. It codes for CASSENFGGQLSNEQFF.

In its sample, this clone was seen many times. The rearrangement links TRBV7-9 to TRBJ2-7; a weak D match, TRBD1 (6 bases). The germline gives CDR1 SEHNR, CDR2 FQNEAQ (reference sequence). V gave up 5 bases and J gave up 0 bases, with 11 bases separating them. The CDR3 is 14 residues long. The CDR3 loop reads CASSAYRDSYEQYF. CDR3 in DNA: TGTGCCAGCAGCGCCTACAGGGACTCCTACGAGCAGTACTTC.

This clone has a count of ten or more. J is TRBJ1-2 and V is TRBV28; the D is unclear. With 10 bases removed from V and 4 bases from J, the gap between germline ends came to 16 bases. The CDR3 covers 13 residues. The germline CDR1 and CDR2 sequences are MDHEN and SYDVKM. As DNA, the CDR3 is TGTGCCACTTCTCCCCGGACCGGCTATGGCTACACCTTC. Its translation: CATSPRTGYGYTF.

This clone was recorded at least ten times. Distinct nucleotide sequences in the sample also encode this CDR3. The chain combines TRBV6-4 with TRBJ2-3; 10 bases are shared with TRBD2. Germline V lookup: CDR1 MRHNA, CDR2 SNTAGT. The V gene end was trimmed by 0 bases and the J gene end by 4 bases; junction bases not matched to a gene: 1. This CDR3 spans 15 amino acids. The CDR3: CASSDSSGGADTQYF. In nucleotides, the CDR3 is TGTGCCAGCAGTGACTCCAGCGGGGGGGCAGATACGCAGTATTTT.

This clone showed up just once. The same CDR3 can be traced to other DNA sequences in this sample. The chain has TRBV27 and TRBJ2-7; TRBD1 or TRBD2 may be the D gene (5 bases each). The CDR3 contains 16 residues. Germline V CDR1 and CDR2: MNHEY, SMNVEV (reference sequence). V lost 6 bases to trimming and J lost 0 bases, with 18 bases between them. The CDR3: CASRGDSGGASYEQYF. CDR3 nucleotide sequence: TGTGCCAGCAGAGGTGACAGCGGTGGGGCCTCCTACGAGCAGTACTTC.

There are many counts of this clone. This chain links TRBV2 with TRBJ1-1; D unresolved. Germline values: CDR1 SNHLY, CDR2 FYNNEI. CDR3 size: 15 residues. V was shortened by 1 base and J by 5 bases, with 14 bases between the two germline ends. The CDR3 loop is CASSEETGRWTEAFF. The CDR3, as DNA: TGTGCCAGCAGTGAAGAGACGGGGAGATGGACTGAAGCTTTCTTT.